There are many counts of the clone carrying this T cell receptor (beta chain). Its antigen remains unidentified. The V and J ends lost 0 bases and 8 bases respectively, with 11 bases between them. Germline V CDR1 and CDR2: SGHRS, YFSETQ. This CDR3 contains 14 residues. This record belongs to a study of early T cells in non-severe SARS-CoV-2 infection. The wider study: The input, bulk RNA from unsorted whole blood, was sequenced, and chains were unpaired. Study observations and caveats: Comparison of clonotypes with VDJdb favored anti-spike CD8 responses while missing private and CD4 specificities.

The TCR library protocol attached unique molecular identifiers to the individual cDNA molecules. TCRdb independently ran MiXCR on the 5' RACE reads; one entry per CDR3 protein. The top ten hold roughly 8% of the sample, which has 90,000 to 120,000 distinct CDR3 sequences, 11% seen once. The receptor was derived from an adult who was a healthcare worker with PCR-confirmed SARS-CoV-2 infection or an uninfected control (not recorded which). Sequencing used whole blood. V and J are TRBV5-1 and TRBJ1-4; D gene uncertain. CDR3: CASSLAGNGEKLFF. CDR3 DNA: TGCGCCAGCAGCTTGGCGGGGAATGGCGAAAAACTGTTTTTT.